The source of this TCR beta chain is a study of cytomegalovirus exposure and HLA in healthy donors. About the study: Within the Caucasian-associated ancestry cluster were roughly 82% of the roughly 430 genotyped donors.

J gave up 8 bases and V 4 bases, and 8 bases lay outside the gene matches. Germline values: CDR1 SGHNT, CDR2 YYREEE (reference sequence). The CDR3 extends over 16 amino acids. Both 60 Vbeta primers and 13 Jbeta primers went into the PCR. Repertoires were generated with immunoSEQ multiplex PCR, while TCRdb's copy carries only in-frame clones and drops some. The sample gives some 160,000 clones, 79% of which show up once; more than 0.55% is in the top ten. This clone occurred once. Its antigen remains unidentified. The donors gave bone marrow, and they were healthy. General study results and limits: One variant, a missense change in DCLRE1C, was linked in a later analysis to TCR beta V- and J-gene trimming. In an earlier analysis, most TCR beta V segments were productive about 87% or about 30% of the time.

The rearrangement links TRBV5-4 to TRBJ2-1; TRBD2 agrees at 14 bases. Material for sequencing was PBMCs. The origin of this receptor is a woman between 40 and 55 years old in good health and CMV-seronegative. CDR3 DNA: TGTGCCAGCAGCGAAGGACTAGCGGGAGGAAGGGATGAGCAGTTCTTC. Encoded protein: CASSEGLAGGRDEQFF.